These T cell receptor beta chains were read from a single sample in a study of T cell repertoires in cytomegalovirus infection. One entry per CDR3 protein, called by TCRdb with MiXCR from the reads. The sample contains under 800,000 distinct CDR3 sequences, 20% to 30% of which appear only once. The sample taken for sequencing was CD8+ T cells from PBMCs. All receptors come from a human donor in good health (CMV status not recorded). Some clones in this sample may be carry-over from other donors' samples. The CDR3 runs from the conserved cysteine through the conserved F or W. Each record gives: V gene, clone size, J gene, D gene, CDR3 length, CDR3 DNA, CDR3 protein. D genes are given only for firm matches. Some rows mark clone size as missing; the rest say once, few, many or name a class of expanded clone.

V: TRBV7-8; size: few; J: TRBJ2-3; D: .; length: 14; DNA: TGTGCCAGCAGCTCTAACAGGGCCCCAGATACGCAGTATTTT; CDR3: CASSSNRAPDTQYF
V: TRBV7-2; size: many; J: TRBJ1-5; D: .; length: 17; DNA: TGTGCCAGCAGCTTATACCCGACAGTTTCGGGCAATCAGCCCCAGCATTTT; CDR3: CASSLYPTVSGNQPQHF
V: TRBV5-6; size: .; J: TRBJ1-2; D: TRBD1; length: 14; DNA: TGTGCCAGCAGCACCGGGACAGGCATCTATGGCTACACCTTC; CDR3: CASSTGTGIYGYTF
V: TRBV29-1; size: .; J: TRBJ2-1; D: .; length: 14; DNA: TGCAGCGTTGAAGGGCAGGGGGGATGGAATGAGCAGTTCTTC; CDR3: CSVEGQGGWNEQFF
V: TRBV7-8; size: many; J: TRBJ1-1; D: .; length: 14; DNA: TGTGCCAGCAGCCCCCCACGGGCGGACACTGAAGCTTTCTTT; CDR3: CASSPPRADTEAFF
V: TRBV4-1; size: few; J: TRBJ1-6; D: .; length: 16; DNA: TGCGCCAGCAGCCAAGAGAGTCAGATCTATAATTCACCCCTCCACTTT; CDR3: CASSQESQIYNSPLHF
V: TRBV2; size: .; J: TRBJ2-2; D: .; length: 14; DNA: TGTGCCAGCAGACCAAGCGCTAGCTCCGGGGAGCTGTTTTTT; CDR3: CASRPSASSGELFF
V: TRBV6-5; size: few; J: TRBJ2-1; D: .; length: 15; DNA: TGTGCCAGCAGTTACCCCAGGGCCTCCTACAATGAGCAGTTCTTC; CDR3: CASSYPRASYNEQFF
V: TRBV7-3; size: few; J: TRBJ1-1; D: .; length: 15; DNA: TGTGCCAGCAGCTTAACGGTTGGGGGGCGAACTGAAGCTTTCTTT; CDR3: CASSLTVGGRTEAFF
V: TRBV7-9; size: few; J: TRBJ2-1; D: TRBD1; length: 15; DNA: TGTGCCAGCAGCCGGACAGGGGGTACCTACAATGAGCAGTTCTTC; CDR3: CASSRTGGTYNEQFF
V: TRBV19; size: .; J: TRBJ2-1; D: .; length: 13; DNA: TGTGCCAGTAGTATAAAGTCCTACAATGAGCAGTTCTTC; CDR3: CASSIKSYNEQFF
V: TRBV6-2/TRBV6-3; size: .; J: TRBJ1-1; D: .; length: 15; DNA: TGTGCCACCGCATCATTCTTCGAGGAGGTGCCTGAAGCTTTCTTT; CDR3: CATASFFEEVPEAFF
V: TRBV12-3/TRBV12-4; size: many; J: TRBJ1-1; D: .; length: 13; DNA: TGTGCCAGCAGTTTAAATTGGGGCACTGAAGCTTTCTTT; CDR3: CASSLNWGTEAFF
V: TRBV6-6; size: .; J: TRBJ2-3; D: TRBD2; length: 16; DNA: TGTGCCACCTCTATACTAGCGGGGGGAAGCACAGATACGCAGTATTTT; CDR3: CATSILAGGSTDTQYF
V: TRBV3-1; size: .; J: TRBJ2-5; D: .; length: 12; DNA: TGTGCCAGCAGCCGATACGAAGAGACCCAGTACTTC; CDR3: CASSRYEETQYF
V: TRBV12-3/TRBV12-4; size: few; J: TRBJ2-3; D: TRBD1; length: 17; DNA: TGTGCCAGCAGCCTACCGACCTCAGGGGGCAACACAGATACGCAGTATTTT; CDR3: CASSLPTSGGNTDTQYF
V: TRBV7-8; size: few; J: TRBJ2-1; D: .; length: 17; DNA: TGTGCCAGCAGCTCTTTTAGTGGCTTCAGGACGGGGAATGAGCAGTTCTTC; CDR3: CASSSFSGFRTGNEQFF